The entry that follows covers one T cell receptor (beta chain) sequence. This entry belongs to a study of neoadjuvant nivolumab and ipilimumab in lung cancer. Assay used: immunoSEQ multiplex PCR; TCRdb lists only in-frame clones, some missing. The table includes 10,000 to 15,000 clones, about two thirds detected once. Per germline, CDR1 ENHRY and CDR2 SYGVKD. Trimming took 11 bases from V and 4 from J, leaving 11 bases between them. The CDR3 sequence is 12 residues long. The specimen comprised peripheral blood, sampled after neoadjuvant nivolumab, alone or with ipilimumab, at or shortly before surgery. The chain couples TRBV10-3 to TRBJ1-4; weak D call: TRBD1 (5 bases). The sequence was collected from an adult with non-small cell lung cancer. The CDR3 loop reads CAVGGGNEKLFF. In nucleotides, the CDR3 is TGTGCCGTGGGCGGGGGTAATGAAAAACTGTTTTTT.